This entry describes one T cell receptor beta chain. The data originate from a study of T cell changes during pregnancy in multiple sclerosis. Trimming took 8 bases from V and 2 from J; bases not matched to a gene: 3. The CDR3 is 13 amino acids. Germline V CDR1 and CDR2: MDHEN, SYDVKM. Libraries were prepared by immunoSEQ multiplex PCR; TCRdb keeps only in-frame clonotypes and omits some of them. The sample has roughly 42,000 clones; roughly nine tenths are singletons. The sample was CD4+ T cells from peripheral blood mononuclear cells, taken before pregnancy. The clonotype originates from a female donor with multiple sclerosis, enrolled in a pregnancy study. This chain uses TRBV28 with TRBJ1-5, with 7 bases identical to TRBD1. The CDR3: CASEGAGNQPQHF. CDR3 DNA: TGTGCCAGCGAGGGGGCAGGCAATCAGCCCCAGCATTTT.